This T cell receptor (beta chain) was documented in a study of CD8+ T cells in alopecia areata. Cell sorting on a FACSAria was used to separate CD4+ and CD8+ T cells from the PBMCs. Following extraction, RNA underwent reverse transcription to cDNA, which served as the sequencing template. Using immunoSEQ multiplex PCR, the repertoire was profiled, and TCRdb retains in-frame clones only, with some absent. The sample holds approximately 30,000 clones, 62% seen once. The germline V gene has CDR1 LNHDA and CDR2 SQIVND (reference sequence). The germline V and J ends were trimmed by 7 bases and 1 base, with 13 bases remaining between them. The CDR3 has 14 amino acids. Study-level results: With patients, TCR sharing proved less clear than in mice, a difference possibly related to HLA.

This clone was observed a single time. Its antigen is unknown. V and J are TRBV19 and TRBJ1-1; TRBD1 might be the D (6 bases). The clonotype originates from a human donor with alopecia areata. Sequenced sample: NKG2D-high CD8+ T cells sorted from blood. CDR3 bases: TGTGCCAGTATGAGGGGGGGCGCGAACACTGAAGCTTTCTTT. Translation gives CASMRGGANTEAFF. Combining the CDR3 with reference TRBV19 and TRBJ1-1 gives the whole variable domain DGGITQSPKYLFRKEGQNVTLSCEQNLNHDAMYWYRQDPGQGLRLIYYSQIVNDFQKGDIAEGYSVSREKKESFPLTVTSAQKNPTAFYLCASMRGGANTEAFFGQGTRLTVV.